This T cell receptor beta chain comes out of a study of control samples from healthy donors and cancer patients. Clones were sequenced by immunoSEQ multiplex PCR, and TCRdb holds only the in-frame ones, with some missing. Found here are 95,000 to 130,000 clones, 88% of them singletons; the top ten hold about 2.5%. Germline V CDR1 and CDR2: MGHRA, YSYEKL. V lost 3 bases to trimming and J lost 7 bases, with 16 bases between them. CDR3 length: 15 residues. The specimen sequenced was blood. The clonotype originates from a woman aged 70-85 years in good health. The chain links TRBV4-1 to TRBJ1-3, with a tentative D call TRBD1 (5 bases). CDR3 in amino acids: CASSQDGPKGNTIYF. CDR3 nucleotides: TGCGCCAGCAGCCAGGACGGACCGAAGGGGAACACCATATATTTT.